These 27 T cell receptor beta chains were sequenced from one sample in a study of glioma-infiltrating T cells after dendritic cell vaccination. The data were produced by immunoSEQ multiplex PCR, yet TCRdb's version contains in-frame clones alone and is incomplete. The sample has tens of thousands of clones; 70% to 85% are singletons. The source was blood, collected before dendritic cell vaccination. The receptors shown here come from a human donor with glioblastoma.

The genes are TRBV27 and TRBJ1-5; maybe TRBD1 (6 bases). The germline V gene has CDR1 MNHEY and CDR2 SMNVEV (reference sequence). The V end was cut by 8 bases, the J end by 5 bases, with 16 bases between. CDR3 size: 14 residues. The CDR3 is CASPRTDGHQPQHF. As DNA, the CDR3 is TGTGCCAGCCCTCGGACAGACGGACATCAGCCCCAGCATTTT.

This sequence joins TRBV19 and TRBJ2-7, with TRBD1 identical over 9 bases. The germline V gene encodes CDR1 LNHDA and CDR2 SQIVND (reference sequence). Losses at the gene ends were 5 bases for V and 3 bases for J; bases not matched to a gene: 2. CDR3 length: 13 residues. CDR3: CASSRQGDYEQYF. CDR3 in DNA: TGTGCCAGTAGTCGACAGGGGGACTACGAGCAGTACTTC.

This clone was found once. V and J are TRBV5-1 and TRBJ1-6; 7 bases match TRBD1. Germline values: CDR1 SGHRS, CDR2 YFSETQ. With V trimmed by 4 bases and J by 9 bases, 7 bases remained unmatched. The CDR3 extends over 14 amino acids. CDR3 bases: TGCGCCAGCAGCGATAGACAGGGTACTTCACCCCTCCACTTT. This translates into CASSDRQGTSPLHF.

The gene calls are TRBV29-1 and TRBJ2-3; D perhaps matches TRBD1 (5 bases). CDR3 size: 14 residues. With 4 bases removed from V and 2 bases from J, the gap between germline ends came to 13 bases. Per germline, CDR1 SQVTM and CDR2 ANQGSEA. CDR3 protein: CSVGPQEITDTQYF. In DNA, the CDR3 is TGCAGCGTTGGACCACAGGAGATCACAGATACGCAGTATTTT.

By sample share, this clone is medium-sized (0.01 to 0.1%). The chain employs TRBV14 and TRBJ1-6; D is undetermined. The CDR3 runs 15 residues. Deletions cut 8 bases from V and 3 bases from J, with 14 bases between. From germline, CDR1 is SGHDN and CDR2 FVKESK. The CDR3 loop is CASAFWNSYNSPLHF. CDR3 in DNA: TGTGCCAGCGCATTCTGGAACAGCTATAATTCACCCCTCCACTTT.

This sequence joins TRBV7-2 and TRBJ1-6, with a weak D call TRBD1 (6 bases). V was trimmed by 5 bases and J by 2 bases, leaving 13 bases between them. The CDR3 has 16 residues. CDR1 and CDR2 (germline): SGHTA, FQGNSA. The CDR3 nucleotides read TGTGCCAGCAGCCTACTCTGGGACACCTATAATTCACCCCTCCACTTT. Translated, it gives CASSLLWDTYNSPLHF.

This chain joins TRBV27 and TRBJ2-5; D remains unclear. This CDR3 contains 12 residues. CDR1 is MNHEY, CDR2 SMNVEV, per germline (reference sequence). With 3 bases removed from V and 7 bases from J, the gap between germline ends came to 9 bases. The CDR3 protein is CASSFTGGTQYF. As DNA, the CDR3 is TGTGCCAGCAGTTTTACTGGTGGGACCCAGTACTTC.

The V and J genes are TRBV11-3 and TRBJ1-1, with TRBD1 matching 9 bases. CDR3 length equals 14 residues. The germline V gene has CDR1 SGHNT and CDR2 YENEEA. Losses at the gene ends were 3 bases for V and 5 bases for J; bases not matched to a gene: 4. DNA for the CDR3: TGTGCCAGCAGCTTCGGGACAGGGCAGACTGAAGCTTTCTTT. The encoded protein is CASSFGTGQTEAFF. The complete variable domain, with remaining parts taken from reference TRBV11-3 and TRBJ1-1, reads EAGVVQSPRYKIIEKKQPVAFWCNPISGHNTLYWYLQNLGQGPELLIRYENEEAVDDSQLPKDRFSAERLKGVDSTLKIQPAELGDSAVYLCASSFGTGQTEAFFGQGTRLTVV.

The V call is TRBV7-2, the J call TRBJ2-7, with TRBD2 identical over 9 bases. The germline gives CDR1 SGHTA, CDR2 FQGNSA. Losses at the gene ends were 1 base for V and 4 bases for J; bases not matched to a gene: 5. This CDR3 is built from 15 residues. The DNA of the CDR3 is TGTGCCAGCAGCTTAGTCGGCGGGGGGGATTACGAGCAGTACTTC. Protein sequence: CASSLVGGGDYEQYF. Using reference TRBV7-2 and TRBJ2-7 for the parts outside the CDR3, the full variable domain is GAGVSQSPSNKVTEKGKDVELRCDPISGHTALYWYRQSLGQGLEFLIYFQGNSAPDKSGLPSDRFSAERTGGSVSTLTIQRTQQEDSAVYLCASSLVGGGDYEQYFGPGTRLTVT.

This clone was seen a handful of times. CDR3 in amino acids: CASSLVGPSGADTQYF. The CDR3 DNA sequence: TGTGCCAGCAGCTTAGTGGGACCCTCGGGGGCAGATACGCAGTATTTT. The V and J genes are TRBV7-2 and TRBJ2-3, with a possible D match to TRBD2 (6 bases). From germline, CDR1 is SGHTA and CDR2 FQGNSA. The CDR3 runs 16 residues. Trimming shortened V by 1 base and J by 4 bases, and 15 bases separated the two germline ends.

This rearrangement joins TRBV7-2 to TRBJ2-5; 7 positions match TRBD2. Germline values: CDR1 SGHTA, CDR2 FQGNSA. The length of the CDR3 is 15 residues. V trimming: 5 bases; J trimming: 2 bases; junction bases outside the gene matches: 8. The CDR3 DNA sequence: TGTGCCAGCAGCCGCGGTGGGGGGGGACAAGAGACCCAGTACTTC. Encoded protein: CASSRGGGGQETQYF.

This clone was seen just once. CDR3 amino acids: CASSQVTGNYGYTF. CDR3 DNA sequence: TGCGCCAGCAGCCAAGTCACAGGAAACTATGGCTACACCTTC. The chain combines TRBV4-3 with TRBJ1-2; possibly TRBD1 for D (5 bases). The ends were cut back, 1 base at V and 2 bases at J, with 8 bases in the middle. This CDR3 contains 14 residues. CDR1 and CDR2 (germline): LGHNA, YSLEER.

The rearrangement joins TRBV30 to TRBJ2-7, with 7 bases lining up with TRBD1. Germline CDR1 and CDR2: GTSNPN and SVGIG (reference sequence). The CDR3 consists of 14 residues. With V trimmed by 2 bases and J by 3 bases, 7 bases remained unmatched. The CDR3 protein is CAWSNRTGYYEQYF. In DNA, the CDR3 is TGTGCCTGGAGTAATAGGACAGGCTACTACGAGCAGTACTTC.

On this clone: Additional DNA sequences in this sample encode the identical CDR3. The V call is TRBV5-4, the J call TRBJ2-5; TRBD2 matches 8 bases. The V gene's germline CDR1 is SGHNT and CDR2 YYREEE (reference sequence). The J segment lost 1 base and the V segment lost 0 bases, leaving 5 bases of the junction unmatched. This CDR3 region has 16 residues. The CDR3 is CASSLGSGGPQETQYF. In DNA, the CDR3 is TGTGCCAGCAGCTTGGGGTCGGGGGGGCCCCAAGAGACCCAGTACTTC.

This chain links TRBV4-3 with TRBJ2-1; possible D gene TRBD2, 6 bases. The CDR3 sequence is 17 residues long. The V and J ends lost 3 bases and 4 bases respectively, with 19 bases between them. CDR1 and CDR2 (germline): LGHNA, YSLEER. DNA for the CDR3: TGCGCCAGCAGCCATGAACCCCCCGGGGGAACTTACAATGAGCAGTTCTTC. Protein product: CASSHEPPGGTYNEQFF.

Notes on this clone: Additional DNA sequences in this sample encode the identical CDR3. The chain has TRBV4-1 and TRBJ1-1; D not resolved. With 0 bases removed from V and 0 bases from J, the gap between germline ends came to 8 bases. The CDR3 loop spans 15 amino acids. Germline V gene data show CDR1 as MGHRA and CDR2 as YSYEKL. The CDR3 region has the DNA TGCGCCAGCAGCCAAGAAGGAGCTATGAACACTGAAGCTTTCTTT. Translating it yields CASSQEGAMNTEAFF.

This sequence joins TRBV7-2 and TRBJ1-2; maybe TRBD1 (5 bases). This CDR3 comprises 13 residues. V lost 1 base and J lost 8, with 11 bases in between. The germline CDR1 and CDR2 sequences are SGHTA and FQGNSA. The CDR3 sequence is CASSLGAGQGYTF. The CDR3 bases are TGTGCCAGCAGCTTAGGGGCAGGGCAGGGCTACACCTTC.

The J gene is TRBJ2-2, the V gene TRBV6-1; D is uncertain. The CDR3 extends over 11 amino acids. Germline V gene lookup returns CDR1 MNHNS and CDR2 SASEGT. Deletions cut 5 bases from V and 6 bases from J, with 4 bases between. The DNA for the CDR3 is TGTGCCAGCAGTCTCCCCGGGGAGCTGTTTTTT. Its translation is CASSLPGELFF.

This chain joins TRBV11-1 and TRBJ1-3, with a tentative D call TRBD1 (6 bases). With 1 base removed from V and 0 bases from J, the gap between germline ends came to 10 bases. Germline V gene lookup returns CDR1 SGHAT and CDR2 FQDESV (reference sequence). The CDR3 totals 16 residues. The CDR3 loop is CASSLEADSSGNTIYF. The DNA of the CDR3 is TGTGCCAGCAGCTTAGAAGCGGACAGCTCTGGAAACACCATATATTTT.

The V call is TRBV27, the J call TRBJ1-1; D call uncertain. From germline, CDR1 is MNHEY and CDR2 SMNVEV (reference sequence). This CDR3 contains 13 residues. V was pared by 4 bases and J by 6 bases, with 12 bases between. CDR3: CASSSSTPAEAFF. The CDR3 DNA reads as TGTGCCAGCAGTTCAAGTACCCCAGCTGAAGCTTTCTTT.

This chain uses TRBV6-5 with TRBJ2-3, with 8 positions matching TRBD1. CDR1 and CDR2 (germline): MNHEY, SVGAGI. J was trimmed by 6 bases and V by 5 bases; bases with no gene match: 4. The CDR3 totals 13 residues. The CDR3 DNA follows: TGTGCCAGCAGTGACTACAGGGGGGATACGCAGTATTTT. This encodes CASSDYRGDTQYF.

The chain is built from TRBV9 and TRBJ1-1; a possible D gene is TRBD1 (5 bases). The CDR3 runs 16 residues. CDR1 and CDR2 from the germline V gene are SGDLS and YYNGEE. V was pared by 3 bases and J by 6 bases, with 21 bases between. The CDR3 bases are TGTGCCAGCAGCGCCCGTTCCGGGACTTGGGAGGCTGAAGCTTTCTTT. Translated: CASSARSGTWEAEAFF. Full variable domain (rest looked up from reference TRBV9 and TRBJ1-1): DSGVTQTPKHLITATGQRVTLRCSPRSGDLSVYWYQQSLDQGLQFLIQYYNGEERAKGNILERFSAQQFPDLHSELNLSSLELGDSALYFCASSARSGTWEAEAFFGQGTRLTVV.

The rearrangement uses TRBV29-1 and TRBJ2-7, with 8 bases identical to TRBD2. V was clipped by 7 bases and J by 3 bases; unmatched bases: 8. The germline gives CDR1 SQVTM, CDR2 ANQGSEA. The CDR3 has 13 amino acids. CDR3 sequence (DNA): TGCAGCGCCGGGGGGGCAGGCAACTACGAGCAGTACTTC. Protein: CSAGGAGNYEQYF.

The chain joins TRBV5-1 to TRBJ1-2; D is possibly TRBD1 (6 bases). Germline CDR1 is SGHRS and CDR2 is YFSETQ. Trimming cost V 4 bases and J 2 bases, with 15 bases left between them. The CDR3 length is 15 residues. CDR3 in amino acids: CASSATPQGNYGYTF. The CDR3 DNA reads as TGCGCCAGCAGCGCCACCCCCCAGGGGAACTATGGCTACACCTTC.

The rearrangement joins TRBV7-9 to TRBJ2-3, with D possibly TRBD1 on 5 matching bases. Germline CDR1 is SEHNR and CDR2 is FQNEAQ (reference sequence). The CDR3 is 14 residues long. Trimming removed 6 bases from V and 2 bases from J, with 12 bases in between. The chain's CDR3 is CASRKQVNTDTQYF. CDR3 in DNA: TGTGCCAGCAGAAAACAGGTGAACACAGATACGCAGTATTTT.

The rearrangement uses TRBV27 and TRBJ2-3; the match to TRBD1 covers 9 bases. V shed 1 base, J shed 0 bases, and the junction held 5 bases outside the gene matches. This CDR3 is 17 amino acids long. Germline values: CDR1 MNHEY, CDR2 SMNVEV (reference sequence). CDR3: CASSLLQGAASTDTQYF. In DNA form, the CDR3 reads TGTGCCAGCAGTTTATTACAGGGGGCTGCTAGCACAGATACGCAGTATTTT.

V and J are TRBV7-2 and TRBJ2-3; 7 nucleotides match TRBD2. Germline CDR1 is SGHTA and CDR2 is FQGNSA. Trimming cost V 1 base and J 8 bases; bases outside gene matches: 12. The CDR3 is made up of 16 amino acids. In nucleotides, the CDR3 is TGTGCCAGCAGCTTAGGGGTGGTGCGGGGGAAGGGTACGCAGTATTTT. Amino acid sequence: CASSLGVVRGKGTQYF.